This T cell receptor beta chain was identified during a study of Tregs in tolerant kidney transplant recipients. General observations from the study: Activated donor B cell expansion appeared to reveal the most relevant donor-specific TCRbeta repertoire. This study did not directly address biological reproducibility.

Sequencing was performed with immunoSEQ multiplex PCR; in TCRdb, only in-frame clones are kept and a portion is missing. This sample yields under 50,000 clones, of which about 90% are seen a single time; 0.7% belongs to the top ten. Unstimulated regulatory T cells (CD4+CD25+CD127-), CD4+CD25- non-regulatory cells, CD4 and CD8 cells were FACS-sorted from thawed PBMCs. Regulatory T cells were sorted from thawed PBMCs rested overnight at 37°C with about 210 IU/ml IL-2. With regard to this clone: Its antigen remains unidentified.

The sequencing sample was made of Tregs from blood. This TCR was sampled from a human donor in good health.

The CDR3 sequence: CASRGSGARNEQFF. The CDR3 coding sequence is TGTGCCAGCAGGGGATCCGGGGCCCGGAATGAGCAGTTCTTC. The chain recombines TRBV2 with TRBJ2-1; D might be TRBD1 or TRBD2, each matching 5 bases. Germline lookup yields CDR1 SNHLY and CDR2 FYNNEI. The V and J ends lost 6 bases and 7 bases respectively, with 16 bases between them. The CDR3 is made up of 14 amino acids.